This T cell receptor beta chain was recovered during a study of cytomegalovirus exposure and HLA in healthy donors. The V end lost 4 bases, the J end lost 0 bases, and 0 bases lay between the germline ends. Germline CDR1 is MNHEY and CDR2 is SVGAGI. The CDR3 has 11 amino acids. This clone was picked up many times. Libraries were prepared by immunoSEQ multiplex PCR; TCRdb keeps only in-frame clonotypes and omits some of them. The sample lists 200,000 to 300,000 clones, 87% occurring once. The chain recombines TRBV6-5 with TRBJ1-2, with D unresolved. The specimen sequenced was PBMCs. The receptor was isolated from a young man in good health and CMV-seropositive. CDR3 sequence: CASSSNYGYTF. The CDR3 nucleotides are TGTGCCAGCAGTTCTAACTATGGCTACACCTTC.